The next 29 T cell receptor beta chains were all read from a single sample in a study of CD8+CD57+ T cells in acquired aplastic anemia. CD8+CD57+ cell expansion had been shown by flow cytometry in patients chosen for sequencing. Using genomic DNA as the template, TCR beta VDJ and CDR3 profiling was carried out. From the reads, TCRdb called clonotypes with MiXCR, one entry per CDR3 protein. There are fewer than 250,000 distinct CDR3 sequences in the sample; 47% occur only once, and approximately 8% lies in the top ten. The sequencing input was sorted CD4+, CD8+, or CD8+CD57+ T cells (not recorded which) from PBMCs. The receptors stem from a human donor with aplastic anemia.

The J gene is TRBJ2-2, the V gene TRBV10-3; no clear D. From germline, CDR1 is ENHRY and CDR2 SYGVKD. The CDR3 runs to 13 residues. The V end was cut by 2 bases, the J end by 5 bases, with 6 bases between. The CDR3 region has the DNA TGTGCCATCAGTGAGAGGGAAACCGGGGAGCTGTTTTTT. The encoded protein is CAISERETGELFF.

The chain uses TRBV15 and TRBJ1-1; D remains unclear. Looked up from germline, CDR1 is LNHNV and CDR2 is YYDKDF (reference sequence). V was clipped by 3 bases and J by 1 base, with 9 bases between them. The CDR3 runs 14 residues. The CDR3 DNA follows: TGTGCCACCAGCAGCAAGACCGGGAACACTGAAGCTTTCTTT. Protein: CATSSKTGNTEAFF.

The rearrangement uses TRBV10-3 and TRBJ1-1, with a tentative D call TRBD1 (5 bases). The CDR3 has 14 residues. CDR1 and CDR2 (germline): ENHRY, SYGVKD. The V end lost 4 bases, the J end lost 0 bases, and 9 bases lay between the germline ends. The CDR3 DNA follows: TGTGCCATCAGTGGTACAGGCCTGAACACTGAAGCTTTCTTT. Translated: CAISGTGLNTEAFF.

This clonotype was found once. Here the CDR3 omits its conserved ending phenylalanine or tryptophan, so a read error is the likely source. CDR3 DNA: TGCAGTGCCGCGCCACCCAGGACAGGGGACTACGAGCAGTACTCC. It is translated as CSAAPPRTGDYEQYS. This sequence joins TRBV29-1 and TRBJ2-7; 9 positions match TRBD1. This CDR3 is 15 amino acids long. Germline V gene lookup returns CDR1 SQVTM and CDR2 ANQGSEA.

The CDR3 is CATSSVSGVASPLHF. The CDR3 region has the DNA TGTGCCACCAGCAGCGTCTCTGGTGTGGCTTCACCCCTCCACTTT. This chain joins TRBV15 and TRBJ1-6, with no clear D. The CDR3 runs to 15 residues. The ends were cut back, 3 bases at V and 9 bases at J, with 15 bases in the middle. The V gene's germline CDR1 is LNHNV and CDR2 YYDKDF (reference sequence).

A word on this clonotype: Being one base from a much bigger clone, this may be a read error. V gene TRBV9 combines with J gene TRBJ2-7; unclear D gene. This CDR3 comprises 15 residues. Germline V lookup: CDR1 SGDLS, CDR2 YYNGEE. CDR3 region: CASSLKQEGSYKQYF. Here the CDR3 DNA reads TGCGCCAGCAGCTTGAAGCAGGAAGGCTCCTACAAGCAGTACTTC.

The chain employs TRBV7-2 and TRBJ2-7; no clear D. CDR1 and CDR2 from the germline V gene are SGHTA and FQGNSA. V lost 7 bases and J 3 bases, leaving 7 bases between the germline ends. CDR3 length equals 11 residues. DNA for the CDR3: TGTGCCAGCACGCTGAACTACGAGCAGTACTTC. Protein: CASTLNYEQYF.

V and J are TRBV2 and TRBJ1-5; 7 bases agree with TRBD1. The V segment lost 1 base and the J segment 6 bases; nucleotides outside the gene matches: 12. This CDR3 region has 17 residues. CDR1 and CDR2 from the germline V gene are SNHLY and FYNNEI. As DNA, the CDR3 is TGTGCCAGCAGTGAAGGACAGGGTGAGGGACCAGGTCAGCCCCAGCATTTT. Its translation is CASSEGQGEGPGQPQHF.

This clonotype was observed many times. The chain is built from TRBV7-9 and TRBJ2-7, with 8 bases identical to TRBD1. The junction had 4 bases not matched to a gene; V was cut back by 5 bases and J by 1 base. Germline assignment: CDR1 SEHNR and CDR2 FQNEAQ (reference sequence). This CDR3 contains 14 residues. CDR3 DNA sequence: TGTGCCAGCAGCGGGGGACAGGAGTCCTACGAGCAGTACTTC. Protein product: CASSGGQESYEQYF.

This chain connects TRBV7-2 to TRBJ1-2; 12 positions match TRBD1. V lost 5 bases to trimming and J lost 5 bases; unmatched junction nucleotides: 6. The CDR3 totals 15 residues. CDR1 and CDR2 from the germline V gene are SGHTA and FQGNSA. CDR3 bases: TGTGCCAGCAGCATCGGGACAGGGGGCGCGTATGGCTACACCTTC. It is translated as CASSIGTGGAYGYTF. Supplemented by reference TRBV7-2 and TRBJ1-2, the full variable domain reads GAGVSQSPSNKVTEKGKDVELRCDPISGHTALYWYRQSLGQGLEFLIYFQGNSAPDKSGLPSDRFSAERTGGSVSTLTIQRTQQEDSAVYLCASSIGTGGAYGYTFGSGTRLTVV.

This clonotype was seen at least ten times. V and J are TRBV10-3 and TRBJ1-3, with no clear D. The germline V gene encodes CDR1 ENHRY and CDR2 SYGVKD. This CDR3 is built from 15 residues. V was clipped by 0 bases and J by 0 bases, with 6 bases between them. CDR3 amino acids: CAISESPDSGNTIYF. The CDR3 DNA follows: TGTGCCATCAGTGAGTCCCCAGACTCTGGAAACACCATATATTTT.

This clonotype was counted ten times or more. This chain connects TRBV9 to TRBJ2-7; tentative D call: TRBD1 (6 bases). The ends were cut back, 3 bases at V and 4 bases at J, with 11 bases in the middle. CDR3 length: 13 residues. Germline V CDR1 and CDR2: SGDLS, YYNGEE. The chain's CDR3 is CASSAEDSYEQYF. The DNA of the CDR3 is TGTGCCAGCAGCGCAGAGGACAGTTACGAGCAGTACTTC.

The V call is TRBV7-9, the J call TRBJ2-3; 13 bases agree with TRBD2. V lost 9 bases to trimming and J lost 0 bases; unmatched junction nucleotides: 9. CDR1 and CDR2 from the germline V gene are SEHNR and FQNEAQ (reference sequence). The CDR3 covers 17 residues. The CDR3 spells CASQRTSGGTSTDTQYF. CDR3 DNA: TGTGCCAGTCAACGGACTAGCGGGGGAACTAGCACAGATACGCAGTATTTT.

The chain has TRBV7-3 and TRBJ1-1; D is perhaps TRBD1 (6 bases). CDR1 is SGHTA, CDR2 FQGTGA, per germline. V lost 5 bases and J 4 bases, leaving 14 bases between the germline ends. This CDR3 contains 14 residues. CDR3 residues: CASSTSQGGTEAFF. The CDR3 DNA is TGTGCCAGCAGCACATCACAGGGAGGCACTGAAGCTTTCTTT.

The gene calls are TRBV20-1 and TRBJ1-1, with 8 bases identical to TRBD1. Germline CDR1 reads DFQATT; CDR2 reads SNEGSKA (reference sequence). V gave up 6 bases and J gave up 3 bases; unmatched junction bases: 12. The CDR3 is 15 residues long. This CDR3 is CSAPRQGHRDTEAFF. Written as DNA, the CDR3 is TGCAGTGCCCCGAGACAGGGGCATCGGGACACTGAAGCTTTCTTT.

CDR3 amino acids: CASSYRDIAYEQYF. The CDR3 DNA reads TGTGCCAGCAGTTACCGGGACATTGCCTACGAGCAGTACTTC. The J gene is TRBJ2-7, the V gene TRBV28, with a possible D match to TRBD1 (6 bases). Trimming cost V 4 bases and J 2 bases, with 12 bases left between them. The CDR3 contains 14 residues. The germline CDR1 and CDR2 sequences are MDHEN and SYDVKM.

The V gene is TRBV10-3, the J gene TRBJ2-1; 11 positions match TRBD2. The germline gives CDR1 ENHRY, CDR2 SYGVKD. V lost 3 bases to trimming and J lost 12 bases; unmatched junction nucleotides: 13. This CDR3 spans 16 amino acids. The CDR3 loop is CAISDPMTSGMSGQFF. As DNA, the CDR3 is TGTGCCATCAGTGACCCGATGACTAGCGGGATGTCTGGGCAGTTCTTC.

This clonotype was observed a few times. The genes are TRBV6-1 and TRBJ2-7, with D hard to call. Germline V CDR1 and CDR2: MNHNS, SASEGT. This CDR3 comprises 14 residues. With 6 bases removed from V and 0 bases from J, the gap between germline ends came to 12 bases. CDR3 in amino acids: CASRDPRSSYEQYF. The CDR3 bases are TGTGCCAGCAGGGACCCCAGGAGCTCCTACGAGCAGTACTTC.

The chain carries TRBV19 and TRBJ2-3; D ambiguous. Germline values: CDR1 LNHDA, CDR2 SQIVND (reference sequence). The CDR3 is 12 residues long. V was pared by 1 base and J by 5 bases, with 4 bases between. The CDR3, as DNA: TGTGCCAGTAGTATAGGTGAAGATACGCAGTATTTT. This sequence encodes CASSIGEDTQYF.

This clonotype was counted at least ten times. This may be a read error: a much more frequent sequence differs by one nucleotide. The rearrangement links TRBV29-1 to TRBJ2-1, with D perhaps assigned TRBD1 or TRBD2 (6 bases each). In germline, CDR1 is SQVTM, CDR2 ANQGSEA. The CDR3 contains 14 residues. The CDR3 reads CSVGGTTTYNEQLF. The CDR3 DNA follows: TGCAGCGTAGGGGGGACAACTACCTACAATGAGCAGCTCTTC.

CDR3 in DNA: TGCAGCGTTGACCGGTGGGGCACGAACACTGAAGCTTTCTTT. Residues: CSVDRWGTNTEAFF. The chain uses TRBV29-1 and TRBJ1-1; D may be TRBD1 (5 bases). V shed 3 bases and J shed 1 base, with 12 bases lying between them. Looked up from germline, CDR1 is SQVTM and CDR2 is ANQGSEA. The length of the CDR3 is 14 residues.

V is TRBV19 and J is TRBJ2-7, with TRBD2 identical over 10 bases. In germline, CDR1 is LNHDA, CDR2 SQIVND (reference sequence). The CDR3 contains 15 residues. After removal of 4 bases from V and 0 bases from J, the junction contained 3 bases not matched to a gene. DNA for the CDR3: TGTGCCAGTAGTACCACTAGCGGGGACTCCTACGAGCAGTACTTC. Protein sequence: CASSTTSGDSYEQYF.

This clonotype was recorded a few times. This sequence joins TRBV15 and TRBJ2-7; D may be TRBD2 (6 bases). This CDR3 has 14 amino acids. Trimming removed 0 bases from V and 1 base from J, with 7 bases in between. Germline CDR1 LNHNV, CDR2 YYDKDF (reference sequence). The CDR3 loop reads CATSRERGSYEQYF. The CDR3 DNA follows: TGTGCCACCAGCAGAGAACGGGGGTCCTACGAGCAGTACTTC.

This clonotype was recorded many times. CDR3 DNA: TGTGCCAGCAGCCTGACTAGCGACCCCTACAATGAGCAGTTCTTC. It specifies CASSLTSDPYNEQFF. This rearrangement joins TRBV7-3 to TRBJ2-1; 8 positions agree with TRBD2. Germline CDR1 SGHTA, CDR2 FQGTGA. The CDR3 spans 15 residues. V dropped 5 bases and J dropped 2; count of bases not matched to a gene: 5.

The J gene is TRBJ1-6, the V gene TRBV7-3, with 8 bases lining up with TRBD1. The CDR3 is 14 residues long. The V gene end was trimmed by 5 bases and the J gene end by 8 bases; junction bases not matched to a gene: 5. Germline loops: CDR1 SGHTA, CDR2 FQGTGA. The CDR3 loop reads CASSRQGNDSPLHF. CDR3 DNA: TGTGCCAGCAGCCGACAGGGGAACGATTCACCCCTCCACTTT.

This clonotype was counted at least ten times. This chain uses TRBV24-1 with TRBJ2-5, with unresolved D. The length of the CDR3 is 12 residues. Germline CDR1 reads KGHDR; CDR2 reads SFDVKD. Trimming removed 1 base from V and 5 bases from J, with 4 bases in between. CDR3: CATSDFGETQYF. CDR3 bases: TGTGCCACCAGTGATTTTGGGGAGACCCAGTACTTC.

The rearrangement uses TRBV29-1 and TRBJ1-2, with D maybe TRBD1 (5 bases). Germline loops: CDR1 SQVTM, CDR2 ANQGSEA. The germline V and J ends were trimmed by 8 bases and 4 bases, with 14 bases remaining between them. This CDR3 region has 12 residues. CDR3 protein: CSSGRESYGYTF. As DNA, the CDR3 is TGCAGCTCGGGACGGGAGAGCTATGGCTACACCTTC.

This clonotype has a count of ten or more. The gene calls are TRBV14 and TRBJ1-1; no clear D. Per the germline V gene, CDR1 is SGHDN and CDR2 is FVKESK. V was clipped by 0 bases and J by 6 bases, with 14 bases between them. The CDR3 has 15 amino acids. In nucleotides, the CDR3 is TGTGCCAGCAGCCAAGATCTAGCTGTGGGGTCTGAAGCTTTCTTT. Its protein is CASSQDLAVGSEAFF. Complete variable domain (other parts from reference TRBV14 and TRBJ1-1): EAGVTQFPSHSVIEKGQTVTLRCDPISGHDNLYWYRRVMGKEIKFLLHFVKESKQDESGMPNNRFLAERTGGTYSTLKVQPAELEDSGVYFCASSQDLAVGSEAFFGQGTRLTVV.

This clonotype was counted ten times or more. This chain uses TRBV20-1 with TRBJ1-5; D is uncertain. The germline V gene encodes CDR1 DFQATT and CDR2 SNEGSKA (reference sequence). This CDR3 region has 16 residues. Trimming took 0 bases from V and 9 from J, leaving 21 bases between them. In nucleotides, the CDR3 is TGCAGTGCTAGAGATAATGCACAGAACGGGTATGGGCCCCAGCATTTT. This gives the protein CSARDNAQNGYGPQHF.